This note documents a single T cell receptor beta chain sequence. Its specificity is unknown. This sample was included in a study of blood T cells in healthy people across ages. The second PCR ran about 6 to 12 cycles with a sample-barcoded 5' primer and J-beta primers. Tags on each cDNA molecule came from a template-switch adaptor with 12 random nucleotides. One entry per CDR3 protein results from TCRdb running MiXCR on the 5' RACE reads. The data hold some 780,000 distinct CDR3 sequences, with 45% to 70% observed a single time. Germline-derived CDR1 and CDR2 are SGDLS and YYNGEE. The CDR3 is 18 residues long. V trimming: 4 bases; J trimming: 6 bases; junction bases outside the gene matches: 15. Study-wide results and caveats: Diversity was higher, and naive CD4+ cells more numerous, in long-lived donors than in aged donors.

Ranging in age from about 6 to 100, the donors were healthy Caucasian individuals from Russia. Per sample, at least 6 micrograms of total RNA were extracted. The rearrangement links TRBV9 to TRBJ2-1, with TRBD2 matching over 11 bases. This TCR was recovered from a man aged 40-49 years in good health. The sample taken for sequencing was blood. CDR3 coding DNA: TGTGCCAGCAGCCGAGGTGCGGGGGGGCTAGCGGGAGGCAATGAGCAGTTCTTC. Its translation: CASSRGAGGLAGGNEQFF.